Listed below are T cell receptor beta chains from one sample, sequenced in a study of T cells in Graves' hyperthyroidism and ophthalmopathy. TCRdb redid the calling of the multiplex PCR reads with MiXCR, one entry per CDR3 protein. The profile shows almost 600,000 distinct CDR3 sequences, approximately 44% of them singletons. The material sequenced was peripheral blood or thyroid tissue (not recorded which). These TCRs come from a woman between 18 and 29 years old with Graves' hyperthyroidism. Each CDR3 is given without its conserved first and last residue. Each record gives: V gene, CDR3 protein.

TRBV29-1 | SVVGQGGDYT
TRBV6-6 | ASSYAQGFWGYT
TRBV7-9 | ASSLGTRIMNEQY
TRBV20-1 | SASDSTNTEAF
TRBV6-5 | ASSYWQWEKHTEAF
TRBV9 | ASSVDRGQQETQY
TRBV7-2 | ASRRQTSGRTDTQY
TRBV2 | ASSSMDSLEPQH
TRBV2 | ASSSLTGENAEAF
TRBV3-1 | ASSQDVAETQY